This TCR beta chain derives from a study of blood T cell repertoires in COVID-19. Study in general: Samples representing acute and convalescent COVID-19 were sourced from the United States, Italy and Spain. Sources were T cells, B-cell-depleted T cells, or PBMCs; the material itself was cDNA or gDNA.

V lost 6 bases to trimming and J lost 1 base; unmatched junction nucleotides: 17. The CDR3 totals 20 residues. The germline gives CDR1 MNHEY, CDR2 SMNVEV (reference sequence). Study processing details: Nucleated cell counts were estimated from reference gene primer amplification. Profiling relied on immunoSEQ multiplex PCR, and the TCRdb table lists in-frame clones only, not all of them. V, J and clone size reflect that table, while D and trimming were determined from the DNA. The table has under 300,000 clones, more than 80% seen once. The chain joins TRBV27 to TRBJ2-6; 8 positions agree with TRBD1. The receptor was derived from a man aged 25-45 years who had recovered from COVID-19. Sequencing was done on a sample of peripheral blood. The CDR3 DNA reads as TGTGCCAGCAGGCTATCAGGACAGGGCCGATTTAATTCTGGGGCCAACGTCCTGACTTTC. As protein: CASRLSGQGRFNSGANVLTF.